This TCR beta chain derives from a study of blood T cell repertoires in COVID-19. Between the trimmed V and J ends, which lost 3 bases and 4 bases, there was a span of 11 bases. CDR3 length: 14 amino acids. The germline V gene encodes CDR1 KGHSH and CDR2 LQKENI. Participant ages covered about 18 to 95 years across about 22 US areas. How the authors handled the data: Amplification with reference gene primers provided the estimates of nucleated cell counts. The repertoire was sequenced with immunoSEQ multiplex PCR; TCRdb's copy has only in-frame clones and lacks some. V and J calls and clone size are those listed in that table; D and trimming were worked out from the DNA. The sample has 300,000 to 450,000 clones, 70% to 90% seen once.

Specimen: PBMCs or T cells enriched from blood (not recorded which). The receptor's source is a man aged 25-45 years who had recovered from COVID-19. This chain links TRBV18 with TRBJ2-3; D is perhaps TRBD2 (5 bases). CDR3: CASSPVTGADTQYF. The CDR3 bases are TGTGCCAGCTCACCGGTCACCGGGGCAGATACGCAGTATTTT.